This TCR beta chain was sequenced for a study of human T cells and chemical hapten exposure. Noted time point: pre-sensitization, week 0. The sample's treatment: therapeutic diphenylcyclopropenone sensitization with weekly scalp DPC. TCRdb reprocessed the RACE reads with MiXCR, giving one entry per CDR3 protein. The data show some 330,000 distinct CDR3 sequences, over 5% seen once. The CDR3 sequence is 16 residues long. Trimming removed 6 bases from V and 6 bases from J, with 22 bases in between. Per germline, CDR1 SGDLS and CDR2 YYNGEE. The receptor's source is a woman between 18 and 29 years old with alopecia areata. Some clones in this sample may be carry-over from other donors' samples. This sample comprised whole blood, obtained in connection with sensitization to the hapten diphenylcyclopropenone (DPC). The gene calls are TRBV9 and TRBJ2-1; D may be TRBD2 (7 bases). As DNA, the CDR3 is TGTGCCAGCACTCCCGGCGGGGGCCATTTGGGCAATGAGCAGTTCTTC. It codes for CASTPGGGHLGNEQFF.